This TCR beta chain was captured by sequencing in a study of blood T cell repertoires in COVID-19. The wider study: Whether acute or convalescent, the COVID-19 samples came from the United States, Italy and Spain. Nucleic acid was either cDNA or gDNA, and it came from T cells, B-cell-depleted T cells, or PBMCs.

Authors' processing steps: The assay estimated nucleated cells by amplifying reference gene primers. Sequenced by immunoSEQ multiplex PCR; TCRdb stores in-frame clones only, minus some. Clone size and the V and J calls come from that table; the DNA yielded D and trimming. The table lists 63,000 or so clones, 82% of them singletons. The germline CDR1 and CDR2 sequences are SGHRS and YFSETQ. The CDR3 sequence is 14 residues long. V shed 3 bases and J shed 8 bases, with 14 bases lying between them. Material: peripheral blood. The chain joins TRBV5-1 to TRBJ1-4; tentative D call: TRBD1 (5 bases). This TCR was recovered from a man aged 80 or over with active COVID-19. Written as DNA, the CDR3 is TGCGCCAGCAGCTCGGGACTCACCCCCGAAAAACTGTTTTTT. Amino acids: CASSSGLTPEKLFF.